This record covers a single T cell receptor beta chain. This clonotype was counted many times. Its antigen has not been determined. No base quality information exists; no much larger clone differs at one position. These data are taken from a study of early T cells in non-severe SARS-CoV-2 infection (dated by TCRdb to 2020 to 2022). Background on the whole study: TCR sequencing used bulk RNA from unsorted whole blood, so alpha and beta chains could not be paired. The paper as a whole reports these results and caveats: Matching against VDJdb was skewed toward anti-spike CD8 responses, likely underestimated virus-specific expansions, and missed private and CD4 specificities.

The study was a case-control design nested within a healthcare worker cohort in London, UK, with weekly nasopharyngeal swab PCR tests and blood sampling. Healthcare workers were recruited during the week of the UK lockdown, between 23 and 31 March 2020, and followed weekly for up to about 15 weeks. Libraries came from 5' RACE. Sequencing was carried out with a NextSeq 500. In the TCR library protocol, unique molecular identifiers were attached to individual cDNA molecules to correct for PCR bias and sequencing error. Sequencing covered both TCR alpha and beta chains, and within each sample the abundances of alpha and beta sequences were tightly co-correlated. As for the authors' bioinformatics: V gene, J gene and CDR3 annotation of TCR sequences was performed with Decombinator V4. TCRs were defined as expanded if a significant change between any two time points was detected under a Poisson model with p below 0.0001. Abundances of TCRs were expressed as counts per million after normalisation to the total number of TCRs sequenced in each sample. MAIT TCRs were defined by TRAV1-2 paired with TRAJ12, TRAJ20 or TRAJ33, and iNKT TCRs by TRAV10 paired with TRAJ18. VDJdb, accessed 1 November 2021, was searched for CMV, EBV and SARS-CoV-2 annotated TCRs, excluding TCRs annotated for multiple antigens. The public reads were quality trimmed at Q25 with fastp and then assembled into clones with MiXCR by TCRdb, keeping productive beta chains. Here each entry gathers all rows of one CDR3 protein and keeps the most common genes and DNA. TCRdb's processing, not the authors', yielded these V and J calls. Counted in this sample were over 35,000 distinct CDR3 sequences; around 6.1% of them appeared once. Together, the top ten hold 20% to 25% of the sample.

Trimming removed 5 bases from V and 4 bases from J; the gene matches leave 9 bases unexplained. Based on the germline V gene, the CDR1 and CDR2 sequences are SGHTA and FQGTGA. The CDR3 has 15 amino acids, counting the end cysteine and phenylalanine. Of the read, only the CDR3 DNA is kept; its 45 bases are in frame from base 1. The material sequenced was whole blood, taken at baseline. This receptor was obtained from an adult who was a healthcare worker with PCR-confirmed SARS-CoV-2 infection or an uninfected control (not recorded which). The rearrangement combines TRBV7-3 with TRBJ2-3; TRBD1 fits 7 bases in the junction. The CDR3 is CASSRTGQRADTQYF. The DNA sequence reads TGTGCCAGCAGCCGAACGGGACAGAGAGCAGATACGCAGTATTTT.